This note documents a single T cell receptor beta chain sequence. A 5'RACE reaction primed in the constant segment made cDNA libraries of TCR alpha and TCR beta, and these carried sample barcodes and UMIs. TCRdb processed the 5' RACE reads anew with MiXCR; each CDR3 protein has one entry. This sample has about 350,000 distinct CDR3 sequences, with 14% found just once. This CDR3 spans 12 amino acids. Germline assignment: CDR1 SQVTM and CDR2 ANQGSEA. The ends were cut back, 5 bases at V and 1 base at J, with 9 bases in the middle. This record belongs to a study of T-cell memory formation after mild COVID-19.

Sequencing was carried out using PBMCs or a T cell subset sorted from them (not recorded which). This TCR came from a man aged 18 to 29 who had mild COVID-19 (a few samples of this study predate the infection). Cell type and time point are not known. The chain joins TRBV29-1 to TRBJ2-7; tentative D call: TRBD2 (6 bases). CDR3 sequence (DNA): TGCAGCGTTAGGCGGGGATCCTACGAGCAGTACTTC. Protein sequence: CSVRRGSYEQYF.